The clone carrying this TCR beta chain was detected once. This sample stems from a study of OX40 agonist ivuxolimab in advanced cancers. This table comes from immunoSEQ multiplex PCR, and its TCRdb copy is limited to in-frame clones, with some not included. Among fewer than 25,000 clones listed, over 80% were seen once. This CDR3 contains 16 residues. The germline CDR1 and CDR2 sequences are ENHRY and SYGVKD. The V end lost 4 bases, the J end lost 0 bases, and 13 bases lay between the germline ends. V usage is TRBV10-3 and J usage is TRBJ1-5; the D gene is possibly TRBD1 (5 bases). The sample in question was CD4+ or CD8+ T cells sorted from blood, obtained in a trial of the OX40 agonist ivuxolimab. The TCR originated in an adult with an advanced solid tumor such as melanoma, head and neck, liver or kidney cancer. The CDR3 DNA is TGTGCCATCAGTGGTTCAGGGCCTTATAGCAATCAGCCCCAGCATTTT. It translates to CAISGSGPYSNQPQHF.